One T cell receptor beta chain is described in this entry. The specificity of this receptor is unknown. The record has no base qualities; no much larger clone is one base away. TCRbeta CDR3 regions were amplified from genomic DNA using the immunoSEQ Assay, a bias-controlled multiplex PCR. The authors' pipeline ran thus. Nucleated cell counts per sample were estimated from amplification of reference gene primers within the assay. To quantify the absolute abundance of each unique TCRbeta CDR3 rearrangement, sequence reads were collapsed and filtered. For each sample, productive Simpson clonality was calculated by taking the square root of Simpson's diversity index across productive rearrangements. What TCRdb holds here is the immuneACCESS table cut down to in-frame rearrangements. Part of the clones is not present; checked against another copy, under half of the missing clones reflect an unresolved V gene, and the others are unexplained. V and J calls plus clone size are reproduced from that table; the DNA served to infer D and trimming. This sample holds roughly 80,000 clones; almost 85% were observed only once. The ten largest clones capture approximately 12% of the sample.

The source of the sample is a study of blood T cell repertoires in COVID-19 (dated by TCRdb to the early 2020s). Background on the whole study: Samples from collaborators originated in the United States, Italy and Spain and spanned both the acute and convalescent phases of COVID-19. The prospective study material was composed of cDNA or gDNA derived from T cells, B-cell-depleted T cells, or PBMCs. The dataset comprised deeply sampled blood TCRbeta repertoires from subjects exposed to, actively infected with, or recovered from COVID-19. The repertoires were released in a freely available public database intended as a resource for research on the immune response to SARS-CoV-2. The samples were drawn from two sources: the first 160 participants of the ongoing ImmuneRACE study, and 950 to 1,500 subjects contributed by 6 global collaborators. The sample metadata nearly always contained a de-identified subject ID, COVID-19 status, age in years and sex. HLA class I and class II types, where available, came from metadata supplied by the sample provider rather than from assay-based typing. Broad study findings and their caveats: Clinical and demographic metadata were provided uncurated, with the amount varying by source and participant.

Whole blood was collected in K2EDTA tubes by collaborating institutions according to the institutions' own protocols. For TCRbeta analysis, collaborators shipped samples in one of three forms: frozen whole blood, isolated PBMCs, or DNA extracted from either of those sample types. From cysteine to phenylalanine, the CDR3 is 16 amino acids long. The sequence is cut down to CDR3 DNA, 48 bases in frame from base 1. CDR1 and CDR2 were assigned from the germline V gene as SGHVS and FQNEAQ. At the junction V is shortened by 2 bases and J by 0 bases, with 14 bases in between. The sequence joins TRBV7-8 to TRBJ2-7, with TRBD1 perhaps the D gene, on 6 matching bases. Specimen: peripheral blood. The source is a man of 80 years or more with acute or convalescent COVID-19. The CDR3 region reads CASSLTPGTLSYEQYF. The base sequence is TGTGCCAGCAGCTTAACCCCCGGGACACTCTCCTACGAGCAGTACTTC.